The entry that follows covers one T cell receptor (beta chain) sequence. As yet, its antigen is unknown. The sample originates from a study of PD-L1 blockade in urothelial cancer. Broader study findings: In blood sampled pretreatment, TCR clonality below the median predicted better survival.

Noted time point: pretreatment peripheral blood. Using immunoSEQ multiplex PCR, the repertoire was profiled, and TCRdb retains in-frame clones only, with some absent. There are tens of thousands of clones in the sample; roughly 82% occur only once, and approximately 6.3% lies in the top ten. V was pared by 5 bases and J by 8 bases, with 11 bases of the junction left unmatched. Germline V CDR1 and CDR2: SNHLY, FYNNEI. The CDR3 consists of 16 residues. The receptor comes from a man between 60 and 75 years old with urothelial cancer. The chain combines TRBV2 with TRBJ2-1, with 11 bases fitting TRBD2. Material: PBMCs, obtained around atezolizumab (anti-PD-L1) treatment. CDR3 loop: CASSMTLAGGGDEQFF. The CDR3 region has the DNA TGTGCCAGCAGTATGACCCTAGCGGGGGGCGGGGATGAGCAGTTCTTC.